The present TCR beta chain was sequenced within a study of blood T cell repertoires in COVID-19. Assay used: immunoSEQ multiplex PCR; TCRdb lists only in-frame clones, some missing. The data contain some 130,000 clones, approximately 77% of them singletons. Per the germline V gene, CDR1 is MNHEY and CDR2 is SVGEGT. The V gene lost 2 bases and the J gene lost 10 bases, with 21 bases spanning the gap. This CDR3 contains 16 residues. The receptor's source is a man aged 80 or over with acute or convalescent COVID-19. The chain recombines TRBV6-2 or TRBV6-3 with TRBJ1-5; tentatively, D is TRBD1 (6 bases). The sequencing input was peripheral blood. In DNA, the CDR3 is TGTGCCAGCAGTTACGCCCGACAGGCCACCGGTAAACCCCAGCATTTT. Translated: CASSYARQATGKPQHF.